A selection of T cell receptor beta chains follows, all from one sample in a study of T-cell memory formation after mild COVID-19. Via MiXCR, TCRdb re-called the 5' RACE reads, giving one row per CDR3 protein. The sample includes approximately 450,000 distinct CDR3 sequences, around a sixth seen only once; the top ten take 10% to 15%. Sequenced input: PBMCs or a T cell subset sorted from them (not recorded which). These receptors all stem from an adult woman who had mild COVID-19 (a few samples of this study predate the infection). Cell type and time point are not known. The CDR3 runs from the conserved cysteine through the conserved F or W. Fields, in order: D gene, J gene, V gene, clone size, CDR3 DNA, CDR3 protein. The D gene is left open where the match is weak. Rows give clone size only sometimes, using once, few, many, or a class for an expanded clone.

d_gene: NA; j_gene: TRBJ2-3; v_gene: TRBV7-2; abundance: few; CDR3nt: TGTGCCAGCAGCTTTAGGGGGACCACCTTTAACACAGATACGCAGTATTTT; CDR3aa: CASSFRGTTFNTDTQYF
d_gene: NA; j_gene: TRBJ2-2; v_gene: TRBV5-6; abundance: NA; CDR3nt: TGTGCCAGCAGCTTGATGGGGGCCCGCACCGGGGAGCTGTTTTTT; CDR3aa: CASSLMGARTGELFF
d_gene: NA; j_gene: TRBJ1-4; v_gene: TRBV7-6; abundance: NA; CDR3nt: TGTGCCAGCGGGGGTGGGTTAAAACTGTTTTTT; CDR3aa: CASGGGLKLFF
d_gene: TRBD1; j_gene: TRBJ2-2; v_gene: TRBV9; abundance: NA; CDR3nt: TGTGCCAGCAGCACCCGACAGGGGGTGGGGGAGGAGCTGTTTTTT; CDR3aa: CASSTRQGVGEELFF
d_gene: TRBD2; j_gene: TRBJ2-2; v_gene: TRBV4-1; abundance: many; CDR3nt: TGCGCCAGCAGCCAGACCCGACTAGCGGGGGGGCCGGGGACCGGGGAGCTGTTTTTT; CDR3aa: CASSQTRLAGGPGTGELFF
d_gene: NA; j_gene: TRBJ1-1; v_gene: TRBV29-1; abundance: many; CDR3nt: TGCAGCGTTGGAGGGGGGGTTGCGGAGAACACTGAAGCTTTCTTT; CDR3aa: CSVGGGVAENTEAFF
d_gene: NA; j_gene: TRBJ2-3; v_gene: TRBV4-2; abundance: few; CDR3nt: TGTGCCAGCAGCCAAGATCAATTCGCCCGAGATACGCAGTATTTT; CDR3aa: CASSQDQFARDTQYF
d_gene: NA; j_gene: TRBJ2-7; v_gene: TRBV19; abundance: NA; CDR3nt: TGTGCCAGCCGAGGGGCCCTCGAGCAGTACTTC; CDR3aa: CASRGALEQYF
d_gene: NA; j_gene: TRBJ2-5; v_gene: TRBV12-3/TRBV12-4; abundance: NA; CDR3nt: TGTGCCAGCAGTTTGACAGGTTTGATCGCGCAAGAGACCCAGTACTTC; CDR3aa: CASSLTGLIAQETQYF
d_gene: NA; j_gene: TRBJ2-3; v_gene: TRBV20-1; abundance: few; CDR3nt: TGCAGTGCTAGACAACAGGGGGGGGATACGCAGTATTTT; CDR3aa: CSARQQGGDTQYF
d_gene: TRBD2; j_gene: TRBJ2-7; v_gene: TRBV12-3/TRBV12-4; abundance: many; CDR3nt: TGTGCCAGCAGTTCGGGGGGTGGTGGAGAGCAGTACTTC; CDR3aa: CASSSGGGGEQYF
d_gene: NA; j_gene: TRBJ2-5; v_gene: TRBV20-1; abundance: NA; CDR3nt: TGCAGTGGTCGCCGGGGTGGGGAGACCCAGTACTTC; CDR3aa: CSGRRGGETQYF
d_gene: TRBD1; j_gene: TRBJ1-2; v_gene: TRBV7-8; abundance: few; CDR3nt: TGTGCCAGCCGCCAGGGGGAATATGGCTACACCTTC; CDR3aa: CASRQGEYGYTF
d_gene: TRBD1; j_gene: TRBJ2-7; v_gene: TRBV6-5; abundance: NA; CDR3nt: TGTGCCAGCAGCTCCCTGACCGGGACAGGGGGGGACGAGCAGTACTTC; CDR3aa: CASSSLTGTGGDEQYF
d_gene: NA; j_gene: TRBJ2-5; v_gene: TRBV20-1; abundance: NA; CDR3nt: TGCAGTGCTAGAGAGAAGCGGCAAGAGACCCAGTACTTC; CDR3aa: CSAREKRQETQYF
d_gene: NA; j_gene: TRBJ2-7; v_gene: TRBV14; abundance: few; CDR3nt: TGTGCCAGCAGCCAAGAGGGGGTTTCGTACGAGCAGTACTTC; CDR3aa: CASSQEGVSYEQYF
d_gene: NA; j_gene: TRBJ1-3; v_gene: TRBV10-3; abundance: few; CDR3nt: TGTGCCACCAGACACCTTTTCTCTGGAAACACCATATATTTT; CDR3aa: CATRHLFSGNTIYF
d_gene: NA; j_gene: TRBJ2-5; v_gene: TRBV12-3/TRBV12-4; abundance: NA; CDR3nt: TGTGCCAGCAGTTCCCTGGGCCAAGGGGCCCAGTACTTC; CDR3aa: CASSSLGQGAQYF
d_gene: TRBD2; j_gene: TRBJ2-1; v_gene: TRBV7-9; abundance: NA; CDR3nt: TGTGCCAGCAGCTTAGCGCCGGGGGGGCGCGATGAGCAGTTCTTC; CDR3aa: CASSLAPGGRDEQFF
d_gene: TRBD1; j_gene: TRBJ1-1; v_gene: TRBV18; abundance: NA; CDR3nt: TGTGCCAGCTCACCATCCGAGGGGGCTAGGGGGAACACTGAAGCTTTCTTT; CDR3aa: CASSPSEGARGNTEAFF
d_gene: NA; j_gene: TRBJ2-1; v_gene: TRBV27; abundance: NA; CDR3nt: TGTGCCAGCACCCCCGCAGGCCTAGCTCCAAGGTGGGAGCAGTTCTTC; CDR3aa: CASTPAGLAPRWEQFF
d_gene: TRBD2; j_gene: TRBJ2-2; v_gene: TRBV12-3/TRBV12-4; abundance: many; CDR3nt: TGTGCCAGCAATCCGGGACTAGCAATTGCCGGGGAGCTGTTTTTT; CDR3aa: CASNPGLAIAGELFF
d_gene: NA; j_gene: TRBJ2-2; v_gene: TRBV4-3; abundance: few; CDR3nt: TGCGCCAGCAGCCCGACCTTGACGGAAACCGGGGAGCTGTTTTTT; CDR3aa: CASSPTLTETGELFF
d_gene: TRBD1; j_gene: TRBJ2-1; v_gene: TRBV5-5; abundance: few; CDR3nt: TGTGCCAGCAGCTCCTGGGACAGCTCCTACAATGAGCAGTTCTTC; CDR3aa: CASSSWDSSYNEQFF
d_gene: NA; j_gene: TRBJ2-1; v_gene: TRBV9; abundance: NA; CDR3nt: TGTGCCAGCAGCGTAGAAGGTTGGAAGTACAATGAGCAGTTCTTC; CDR3aa: CASSVEGWKYNEQFF
d_gene: NA; j_gene: TRBJ2-7; v_gene: TRBV24-1; abundance: NA; CDR3nt: TGTGCCACCAGTGATTGGGAGCGGACCGTGGGGGAGCAGTACTTC; CDR3aa: CATSDWERTVGEQYF
d_gene: NA; j_gene: TRBJ1-1; v_gene: TRBV14; abundance: NA; CDR3nt: TGTGCCAGCAGCCTTTCGTCAATCACTGAAGCTTTCTTT; CDR3aa: CASSLSSITEAFF
d_gene: NA; j_gene: TRBJ2-3; v_gene: TRBV11-2; abundance: few; CDR3nt: TGTGCCAGCAGCTCCGGACTCCAAGATACGCAGTATTTT; CDR3aa: CASSSGLQDTQYF